One sample yielded the 10 T cell receptor beta chains listed below, sequenced in a study of beta chain features in type 1 diabetes. All of the isolated RNA was reverse transcribed, so expressed TCRB transcripts were sequenced. Sequenced by immunoSEQ multiplex PCR; TCRdb stores in-frame clones only, minus some. This sample carries 310,000 or so clones, more than 9.5% of them seen once, and the ten largest clones take roughly 0.016%. The sample taken for sequencing was naive CD4+ T cells from blood. These receptors all stem from a woman aged 25 to 39 in good health.

A few counts support this clone. The rearrangement links TRBV5-1 to TRBJ2-1, with 8 bases identical to TRBD1. Germline loops: CDR1 SGHRS, CDR2 YFSETQ. V was clipped by 0 bases and J by 8 bases; unmatched bases: 7. There are 15 residues in the CDR3. The CDR3 DNA reads TGCGCCAGCAGCTTGGGTGGACAGGGCCACCATGAGCAGTTCTTC. Protein sequence: CASSLGGQGHHEQFF. Using reference TRBV5-1 and TRBJ2-1 for the parts outside the CDR3, the full variable domain is KAGVTQTPRYLIKTRGQQVTLSCSPISGHRSVSWYQQTPGQGLQFLFEYFSETQRNKGNFPGRFSGRQFSNSRSEMNVSTLELGDSALYLCASSLGGQGHHEQFFGPGTRLTVL.

This chain links TRBV7-9 with TRBJ2-7; D is possibly TRBD2 (7 bases). Germline V CDR1 and CDR2: SEHNR, FQNEAQ (reference sequence). The CDR3 is made up of 15 amino acids. V gave up 3 bases and J gave up 2 bases, with 14 bases separating them. The CDR3 loop reads CASSFAQGGAYEQYF. The CDR3 bases are TGTGCCAGCAGCTTTGCACAAGGGGGGGCCTACGAGCAGTACTTC.

A remark on this clone: One end of the junction fails to match germline, which may point to a read error. This same CDR3 is encoded by further DNA sequences in the sample. The gene calls are TRBV13 and TRBJ1-1; no definite D call. This CDR3 has 12 residues. Germline values: CDR1 PRHDT, CDR2 FYEKMQ (reference sequence). CDR3 sequence: CASSLVSTEAFF. The CDR3 DNA follows: TGCGCCAGCAGCTTAGTGAGCACTGAAGCTTTCTTT.

The chain is built from TRBV18 and TRBJ2-5, with a weak D call TRBD1 (6 bases). CDR1 and CDR2 (germline): KGHSH, LQKENI. The CDR3 is 13 amino acids. The V gene lost 5 bases and the J gene lost 5 bases, with 12 bases spanning the gap. The CDR3 reads CASSATGMETQYF. In DNA form, the CDR3 reads TGTGCCAGCTCAGCAACAGGGATGGAGACCCAGTACTTC.

The V call is TRBV28, the J call TRBJ2-2; perhaps TRBD1 as D (6 bases). Germline V gene sequence: CDR1 MDHEN, CDR2 SYDVKM. The V and J ends lost 7 bases and 8 bases respectively, with 17 bases between them. This CDR3 is built from 14 residues. The CDR3 sequence: CASIPGHLLGELFF. In nucleotides, the CDR3 is TGTGCCAGCATCCCGGGACACCTATTGGGGGAGCTGTTTTTT.

This chain uses TRBV19 with TRBJ2-1; 7 positions agree with TRBD1. V gave up 5 bases and J gave up 2 bases; unmatched junction bases: 12. Germline CDR1 is LNHDA and CDR2 is SQIVND (reference sequence). The CDR3 length is 17 residues. The CDR3 DNA follows: TGTGCCAGTAGTCCCTCTCTCGACAGGGCCACCTACAATGAGCAGTTCTTC. Its protein is CASSPSLDRATYNEQFF. The full variable domain, its missing parts supplied by reference TRBV19 and TRBJ2-1, is DGGITQSPKYLFRKEGQNVTLSCEQNLNHDAMYWYRQDPGQGLRLIYYSQIVNDFQKGDIAEGYSVSREKKESFPLTVTSAQKNPTAFYLCASSPSLDRATYNEQFFGPGTRLTVL.

On this clone itself: Mismatch with germline at one junction end may stem from a read error. The chain has TRBV7-7 and TRBJ2-5; 8 nucleotides align to TRBD1. The CDR3 covers 15 residues. CDR1 is SSHAT and CDR2 is FNYEAQ in the germline V gene (reference sequence). For the CDR3, the DNA is TGTGCTAGCAGCCTACGAGACAGGGGACCGGAGACCCAGTACTTC. It specifies CASSLRDRGPETQYF. The full variable domain, its missing parts supplied by reference TRBV7-7 and TRBJ2-5, is GAGVSQSPRYKVTKRGQDVTLRCDPISSHATLYWYQQALGQGPEFLTYFNYEAQPDKSGLPSDRFSAERPEGSISTLTIQRTEQRDSAMYRCASSLRDRGPETQYFGPGTRLLVL.

This chain uses TRBV18 with TRBJ2-7; 10 bases align to TRBD2. The CDR3 has 14 amino acids. Germline V gene sequence: CDR1 KGHSH, CDR2 LQKENI. The V gene end was trimmed by 6 bases and the J gene end by 4 bases; junction bases not matched to a gene: 6. CDR3 amino acids: CASSQAGGPYEQYF. In DNA, the CDR3 is TGTGCCAGCTCGCAAGCGGGAGGGCCTTACGAGCAGTACTTC.

This clone came up a few times. The V gene is TRBV6-9, the J gene TRBJ2-1, with D maybe TRBD2 (7 bases). The V end lost 7 bases, the J end lost 8 bases, and 15 bases lay between the germline ends. Germline-derived CDR1 and CDR2 are MNHGY and SVAAGI. The CDR3 sequence is 13 residues long. The CDR3 DNA reads as TGTGCCAGCACGGGGGGAGGGGGGCATGAGCAGTTCTTC. This codes for CASTGGGGHEQFF.

This chain links TRBV7-2 with TRBJ2-1, with D unresolved. The CDR3 covers 12 residues. Germline V gives CDR1 SGHTA, CDR2 FQGNSA. Trimming removed 0 bases from V and 8 bases from J, with 5 bases in between. The CDR3 sequence: CASSLASYEQFF. The CDR3 region has the DNA TGTGCCAGCAGCTTAGCGTCTTATGAGCAGTTCTTC.